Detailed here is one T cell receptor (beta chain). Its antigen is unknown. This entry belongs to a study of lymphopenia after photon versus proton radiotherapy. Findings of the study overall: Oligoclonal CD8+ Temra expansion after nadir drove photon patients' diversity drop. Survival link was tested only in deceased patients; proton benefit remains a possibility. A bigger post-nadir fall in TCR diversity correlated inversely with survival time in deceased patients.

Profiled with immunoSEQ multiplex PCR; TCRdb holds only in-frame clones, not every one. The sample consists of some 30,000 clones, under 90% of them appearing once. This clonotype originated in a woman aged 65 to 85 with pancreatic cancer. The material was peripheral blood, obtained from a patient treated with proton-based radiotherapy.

CDR3 amino acids: CASSTRTSLQETQYF. CDR3 sequence (DNA): TGTGCCAGCAGCACAAGGACTAGCCTACAAGAGACCCAGTACTTC. V gene TRBV11-3 combines with J gene TRBJ2-5; TRBD2 aligns across 8 bases. This CDR3 is 15 amino acids long. The J segment lost 2 bases and the V segment lost 5 bases, leaving 7 bases of the junction unmatched. CDR1 is SGHNT, CDR2 YENEEA, per germline.